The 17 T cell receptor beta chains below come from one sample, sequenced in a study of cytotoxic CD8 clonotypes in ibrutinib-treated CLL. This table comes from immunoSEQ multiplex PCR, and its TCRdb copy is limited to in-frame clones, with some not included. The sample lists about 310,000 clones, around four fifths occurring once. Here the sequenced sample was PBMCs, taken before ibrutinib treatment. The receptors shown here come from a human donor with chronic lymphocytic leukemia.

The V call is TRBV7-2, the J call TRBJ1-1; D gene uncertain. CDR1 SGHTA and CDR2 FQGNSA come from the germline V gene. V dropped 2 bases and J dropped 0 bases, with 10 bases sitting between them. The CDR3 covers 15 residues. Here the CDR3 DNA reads TGTGCCAGCAGCTTAAGCCGCTTGGTGAACACTGAAGCTTTCTTT. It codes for CASSLSRLVNTEAFF.

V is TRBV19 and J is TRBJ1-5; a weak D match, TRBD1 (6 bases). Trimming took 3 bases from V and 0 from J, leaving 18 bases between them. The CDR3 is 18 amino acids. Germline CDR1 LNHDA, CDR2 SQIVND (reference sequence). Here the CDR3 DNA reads TGTGCCAGTAGTATCCTCCCAAGGGGGTTCTATAGCAATCAGCCCCAGCATTTT. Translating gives CASSILPRGFYSNQPQHF.

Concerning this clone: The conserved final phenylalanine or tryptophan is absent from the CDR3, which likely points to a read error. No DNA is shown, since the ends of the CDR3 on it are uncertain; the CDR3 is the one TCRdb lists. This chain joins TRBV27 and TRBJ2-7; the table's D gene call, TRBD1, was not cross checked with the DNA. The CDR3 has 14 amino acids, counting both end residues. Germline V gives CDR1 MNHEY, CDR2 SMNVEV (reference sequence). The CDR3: CASSLSPRDSRQQS.

The CDR3, as DNA: TGTGCCAGCAGCTTTGGATTTCTGGACAGGGGGCTCATCAATGAGCAGTTCTTC. It encodes CASSFGFLDRGLINEQFF. This chain links TRBV7-2 with TRBJ2-1; 11 bases fit TRBD1. CDR1 is SGHTA and CDR2 is FQGNSA in the germline V gene. The CDR3 is made up of 18 amino acids. With 3 bases clipped from V and 6 bases from J, the junction kept 13 bases outside the gene matches.

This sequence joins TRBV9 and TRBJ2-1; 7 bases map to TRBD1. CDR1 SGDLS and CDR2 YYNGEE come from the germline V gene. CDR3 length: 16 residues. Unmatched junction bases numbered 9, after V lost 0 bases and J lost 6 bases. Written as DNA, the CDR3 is TGTGCCAGCAGCGTAGGTCTGAGACAGGGCAGCAATGAGCAGTTCTTC. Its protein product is CASSVGLRQGSNEQFF.

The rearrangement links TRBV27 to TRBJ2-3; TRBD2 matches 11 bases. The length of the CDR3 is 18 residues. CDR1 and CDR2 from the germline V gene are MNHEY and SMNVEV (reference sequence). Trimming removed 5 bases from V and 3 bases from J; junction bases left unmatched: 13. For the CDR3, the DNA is TGTGCCAGCAGTCCTACGACTAGCGGGGTAGGAATTACAGATACGCAGTATTTT. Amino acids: CASSPTTSGVGITDTQYF.

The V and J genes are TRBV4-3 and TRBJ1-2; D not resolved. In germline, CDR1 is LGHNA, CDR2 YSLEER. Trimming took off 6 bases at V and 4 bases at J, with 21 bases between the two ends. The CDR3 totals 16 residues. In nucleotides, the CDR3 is TGCGCCAGCAGTCGCGTCGGCAGCGCCATCTCCTATGGCTACACCTTC. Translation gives CASSRVGSAISYGYTF.

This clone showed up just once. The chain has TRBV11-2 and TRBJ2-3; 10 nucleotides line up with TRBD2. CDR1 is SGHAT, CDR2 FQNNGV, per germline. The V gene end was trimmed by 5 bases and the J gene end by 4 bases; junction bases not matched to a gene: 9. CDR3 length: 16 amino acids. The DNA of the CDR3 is TGTGCCAGCAGCGTACAAAGCGGGAGGGTTGCAGATACGCAGTATTTT. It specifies CASSVQSGRVADTQYF.

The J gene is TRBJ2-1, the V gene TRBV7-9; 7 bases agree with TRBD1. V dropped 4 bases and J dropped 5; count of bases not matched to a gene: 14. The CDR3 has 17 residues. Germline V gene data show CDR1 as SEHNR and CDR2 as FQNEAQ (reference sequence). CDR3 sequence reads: CASSSGQALVFNNEQFF. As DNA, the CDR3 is TGTGCCAGCAGCTCCGGACAGGCACTAGTCTTTAACAATGAGCAGTTCTTC.

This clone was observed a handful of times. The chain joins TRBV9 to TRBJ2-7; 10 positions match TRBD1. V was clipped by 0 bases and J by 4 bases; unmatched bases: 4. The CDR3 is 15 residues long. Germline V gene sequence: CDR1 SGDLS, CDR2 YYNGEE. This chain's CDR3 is CASSVGPGQGYEQYF. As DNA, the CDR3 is TGTGCCAGCAGCGTAGGGCCGGGACAGGGGTACGAGCAGTACTTC.

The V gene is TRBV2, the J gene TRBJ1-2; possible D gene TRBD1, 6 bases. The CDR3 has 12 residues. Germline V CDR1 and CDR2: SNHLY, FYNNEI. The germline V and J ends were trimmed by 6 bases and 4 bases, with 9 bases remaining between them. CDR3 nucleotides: TGTGCCAGCAGGGACAGTATCTATGGCTACACCTTC. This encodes CASRDSIYGYTF.

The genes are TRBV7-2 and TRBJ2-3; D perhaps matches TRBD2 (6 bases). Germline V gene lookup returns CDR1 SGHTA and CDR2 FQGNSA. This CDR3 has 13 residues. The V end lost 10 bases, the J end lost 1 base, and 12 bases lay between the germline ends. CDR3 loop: CATGRGRTDTQYF. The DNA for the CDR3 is TGTGCCACCGGGAGAGGGCGCACAGATACGCAGTATTTT.

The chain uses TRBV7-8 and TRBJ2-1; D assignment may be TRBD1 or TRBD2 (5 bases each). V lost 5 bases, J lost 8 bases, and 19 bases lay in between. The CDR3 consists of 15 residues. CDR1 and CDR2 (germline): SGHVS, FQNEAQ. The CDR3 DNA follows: TGTGCCAGCAGCATCCGGGACGGAAGGTCTGATGAGCAGTTCTTC. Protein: CASSIRDGRSDEQFF.

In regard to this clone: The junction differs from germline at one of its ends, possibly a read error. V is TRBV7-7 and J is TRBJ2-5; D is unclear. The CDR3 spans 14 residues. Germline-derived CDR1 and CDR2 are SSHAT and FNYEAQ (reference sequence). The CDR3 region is CASSPTSNQETQYF. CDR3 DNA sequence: TGTGCTAGCAGCCCAACCTCGAATCAAGAGACCCAGTACTTC.

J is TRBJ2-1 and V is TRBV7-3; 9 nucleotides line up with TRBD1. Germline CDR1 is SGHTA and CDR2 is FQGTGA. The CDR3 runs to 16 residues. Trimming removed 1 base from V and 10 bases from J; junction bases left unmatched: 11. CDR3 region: CASSLIGTGSGREQFF. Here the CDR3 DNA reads TGTGCCAGCAGCTTAATAGGGACAGGGTCAGGTAGGGAGCAGTTCTTC.

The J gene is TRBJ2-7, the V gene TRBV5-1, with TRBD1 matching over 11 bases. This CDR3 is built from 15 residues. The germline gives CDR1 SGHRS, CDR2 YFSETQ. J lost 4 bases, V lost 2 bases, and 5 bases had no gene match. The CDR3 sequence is CASSFGQGARYEQYF. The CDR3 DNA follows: TGCGCCAGCAGCTTCGGACAGGGGGCTAGATACGAGCAGTACTTC.

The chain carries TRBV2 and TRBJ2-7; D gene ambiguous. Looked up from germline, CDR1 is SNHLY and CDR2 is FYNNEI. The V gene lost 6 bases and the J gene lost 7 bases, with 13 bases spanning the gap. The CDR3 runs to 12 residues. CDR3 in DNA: TGTGCCAGCAGGAAGACCCTTCTGGAGCAGTACTTC. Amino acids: CASRKTLLEQYF.